This TCR beta chain was identified in a study of blood T cell repertoires in COVID-19. About the study: Samples of COVID-19 (acute and convalescent) were obtained from the United States, Italy and Spain. Sample material is recorded as cDNA or gDNA derived from T cells, B-cell-depleted T cells, or PBMCs.

Per the germline V gene, CDR1 is SGHRS and CDR2 is YFSETQ. The CDR3 has 13 amino acids. V was trimmed by 5 bases and J by 5 bases, leaving 13 bases between them. Methods used by the authors: Amplification of reference gene primers provided the estimated nucleated cell counts. The repertoire was sequenced with immunoSEQ multiplex PCR; TCRdb's copy has only in-frame clones and lacks some. V and J calls plus clone size are reproduced from that table; the DNA served to infer D and trimming. The sample has some 97,000 clones, 75% to 95% seen once; the top ten hold about 1.8%. This clone showed up just a few times.

The chain links TRBV5-1 to TRBJ1-2; D ambiguous. The specimen was peripheral blood. The receptor was isolated from a man aged 55-75 years with acute or convalescent COVID-19. CDR3 in amino acids: CASSLHGEYGYTF. DNA for the CDR3: TGCGCCAGCAGTCTTCACGGGGAGTATGGCTACACCTTC. The full variable domain, in which reference TRBV5-1 and TRBJ1-2 provide the parts outside the CDR3, is KAGVTQTPRYLIKTRGQQVTLSCSPISGHRSVSWYQQTPGQGLQFLFEYFSETQRNKGNFPGRFSGRQFSNSRSEMNVSTLELGDSALYLCASSLHGEYGYTFGSGTRLTVV.